The clone carrying this T cell receptor beta chain was recorded once. This specimen comes from a study of blood T cell repertoires in COVID-19. This table comes from immunoSEQ multiplex PCR, and its TCRdb copy is limited to in-frame clones, with some not included. The sample includes about 290,000 clones, around four fifths of them seen just once. The germline gives CDR1 MNHEY, CDR2 SVGEGT. Trimming left V 2 bases short and J 3 bases short, with 13 bases between. CDR3 length: 15 residues. V gene TRBV6-2 or TRBV6-3 combines with J gene TRBJ1-2; D possibly corresponds to TRBD1 (5 bases). The sequence was obtained from a woman aged 50 to 60 with active or convalescent COVID-19. Sequencing input: peripheral blood. The CDR3 reads CASSYLTGGDYGYTF. The CDR3 DNA is TGTGCCAGCAGTTACCTGACCGGGGGGGACTATGGCTACACCTTC.